This T cell receptor (beta chain) was sequenced in a study of human T cells and chemical hapten exposure. The overall study: Patients had diphenylcyclopropenone applied to the scalp weekly throughout the approximately 25-week study. Per-sample TCR yields varied mainly from small pooled library volume differences. General study points: There were significantly more large CDR3 similarity clusters among expanded TCRs than among controls. PT1 expanded TCR counts and patch test score correlated positively.

Comment on this clonotype: Antigen: not known.

This sample's time point: pre-sensitization, week 0. Sample treatment: therapeutic diphenylcyclopropenone sensitization with weekly scalp DPC. V lost 10 bases and J 3 bases, leaving 16 bases between the germline ends. The CDR3 loop spans 14 amino acids. The germline V gene encodes CDR1 LNHDA and CDR2 SQIVND (reference sequence). MiXCR, run by TCRdb on the RACE reads, gives a single entry per CDR3 protein. The repertoire has around 120,000 distinct CDR3 sequences, approximately 15% of them found once; the top ten carry around 2.7%. The receptor's source is a woman under 30 with alopecia areata. Some clones in this sample may be carry-over from other donors' samples. Source: whole blood, taken in connection with sensitization to the hapten diphenylcyclopropenone (DPC). The chain combines TRBV19 with TRBJ1-5; D uncertain. The CDR3 loop is CATRRGPLNQPQHF. CDR3 DNA sequence: TGTGCCACGAGACGCGGGCCCCTCAATCAGCCCCAGCATTTT.